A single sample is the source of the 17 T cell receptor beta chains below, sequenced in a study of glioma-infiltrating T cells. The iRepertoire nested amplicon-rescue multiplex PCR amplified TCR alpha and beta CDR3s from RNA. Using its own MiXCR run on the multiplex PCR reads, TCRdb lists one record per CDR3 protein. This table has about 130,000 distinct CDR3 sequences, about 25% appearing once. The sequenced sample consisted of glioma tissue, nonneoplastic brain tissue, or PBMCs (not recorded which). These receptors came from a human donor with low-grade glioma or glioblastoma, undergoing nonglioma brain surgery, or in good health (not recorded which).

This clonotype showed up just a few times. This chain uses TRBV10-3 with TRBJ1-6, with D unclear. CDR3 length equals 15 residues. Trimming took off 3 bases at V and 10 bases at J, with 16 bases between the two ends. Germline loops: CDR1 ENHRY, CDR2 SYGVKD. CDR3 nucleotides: TGTGCCATCAGTGACTGGGAGGCCCCAAGCTCACCCCTCCACTTT. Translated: CAISDWEAPSSPLHF.

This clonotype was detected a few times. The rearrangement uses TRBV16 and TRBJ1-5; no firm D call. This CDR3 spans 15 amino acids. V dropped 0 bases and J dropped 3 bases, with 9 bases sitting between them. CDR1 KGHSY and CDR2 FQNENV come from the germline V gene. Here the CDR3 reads CASSQSRPFNQPQHF. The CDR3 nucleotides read TGTGCCAGCAGCCAATCTAGGCCCTTCAATCAGCCCCAGCATTTT.

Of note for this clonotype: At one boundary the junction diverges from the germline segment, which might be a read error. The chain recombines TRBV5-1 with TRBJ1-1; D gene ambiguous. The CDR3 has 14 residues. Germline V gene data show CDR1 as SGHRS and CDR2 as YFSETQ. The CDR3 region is CASSLRPVNAEAFF. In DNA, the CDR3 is TGCGCCAGCAGCCTCCGCCCGGTGAACGCTGAAGCTTTCTTT.

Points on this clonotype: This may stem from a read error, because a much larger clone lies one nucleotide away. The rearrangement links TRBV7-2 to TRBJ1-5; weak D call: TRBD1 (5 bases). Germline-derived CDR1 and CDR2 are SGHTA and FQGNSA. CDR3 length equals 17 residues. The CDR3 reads CASSLDGRQGSNQHQHF. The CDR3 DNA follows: TGTGCCAGCAGCTTAGATGGTAGGCAGGGTAGCAATCAGCACCAGCATTTT.

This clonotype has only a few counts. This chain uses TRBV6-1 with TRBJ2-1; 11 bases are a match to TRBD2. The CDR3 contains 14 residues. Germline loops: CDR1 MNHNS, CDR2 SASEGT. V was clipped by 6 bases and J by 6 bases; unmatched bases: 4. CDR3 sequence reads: CASSRGLAGNEQFF. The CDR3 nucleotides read TGTGCCAGCAGCCGTGGACTAGCGGGCAATGAGCAGTTCTTC.

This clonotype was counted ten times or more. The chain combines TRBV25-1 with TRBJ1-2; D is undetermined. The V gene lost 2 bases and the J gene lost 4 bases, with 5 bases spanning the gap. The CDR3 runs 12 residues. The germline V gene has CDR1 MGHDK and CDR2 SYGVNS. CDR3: CASSERTYGYTF. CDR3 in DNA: TGTGCCAGCAGTGAAAGGACCTATGGCTACACCTTC.

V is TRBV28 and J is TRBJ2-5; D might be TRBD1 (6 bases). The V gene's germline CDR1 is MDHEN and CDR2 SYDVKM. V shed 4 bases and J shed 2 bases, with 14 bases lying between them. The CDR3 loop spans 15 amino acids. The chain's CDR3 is CASSSRTAFQETQYF. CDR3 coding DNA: TGTGCCAGCAGTTCTAGGACAGCCTTTCAAGAGACCCAGTACTTC.

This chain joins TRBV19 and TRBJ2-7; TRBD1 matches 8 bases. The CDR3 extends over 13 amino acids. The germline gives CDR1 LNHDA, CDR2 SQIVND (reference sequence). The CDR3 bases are TGTGTAGGGGGCAGGGGGCTACCCTACGAGCAGTACGTC. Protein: CVGGRGLPYEQYV.

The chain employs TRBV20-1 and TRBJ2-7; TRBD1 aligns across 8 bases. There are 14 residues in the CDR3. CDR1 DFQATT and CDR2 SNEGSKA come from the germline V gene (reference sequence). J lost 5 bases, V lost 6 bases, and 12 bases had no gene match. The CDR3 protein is CSATGQGPRDEQYV. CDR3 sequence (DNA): TGCAGTGCCACTGGACAGGGCCCTAGGGACGAGCAGTACGTC.

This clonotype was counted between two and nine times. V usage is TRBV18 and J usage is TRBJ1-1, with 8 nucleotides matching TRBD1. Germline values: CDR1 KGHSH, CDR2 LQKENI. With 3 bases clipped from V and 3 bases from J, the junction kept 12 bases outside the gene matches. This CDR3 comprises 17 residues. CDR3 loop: CASSPPLRTGSDTEAFF. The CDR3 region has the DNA TGTGCCAGCTCACCGCCCTTAAGGACAGGGTCGGACACTGAAGCTTTCTTT.

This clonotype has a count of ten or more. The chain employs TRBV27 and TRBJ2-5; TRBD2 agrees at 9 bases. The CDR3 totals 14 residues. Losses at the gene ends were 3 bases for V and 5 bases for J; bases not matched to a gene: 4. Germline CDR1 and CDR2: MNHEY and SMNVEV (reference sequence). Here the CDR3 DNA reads TGTGCCAGCAGTTTGCGGGGGGGCCTTGAGACCCAGTACTTC. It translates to CASSLRGGLETQYF.

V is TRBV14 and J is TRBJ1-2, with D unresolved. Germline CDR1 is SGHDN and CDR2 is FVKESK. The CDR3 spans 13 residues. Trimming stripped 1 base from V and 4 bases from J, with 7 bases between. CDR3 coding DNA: TGTGCCAGCAGCCAAGGGGTACTCTATGGCTACACCTTC. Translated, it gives CASSQGVLYGYTF.

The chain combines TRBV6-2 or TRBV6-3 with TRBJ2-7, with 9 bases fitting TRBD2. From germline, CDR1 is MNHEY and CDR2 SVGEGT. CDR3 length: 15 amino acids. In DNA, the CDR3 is TGTGCCAGAAGTTACCGGAGCGGGGGGTCCTACGAGCAGTACGTC. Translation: CARSYRSGGSYEQYV.

This CDR3 is CASSLRQGWENTEAFF. Written as DNA, the CDR3 is TGTGCCAGCAGCCTCCGACAGGGCTGGGAGAACACTGAAGCTTTCTTT. This chain joins TRBV4-2 and TRBJ1-1, with 7 bases that match TRBD1. Germline V gene sequence: CDR1 LGHNA, CDR2 YNFKEQ. V was clipped by 4 bases and J by 1 base; unmatched bases: 9. The CDR3 is made up of 16 amino acids.

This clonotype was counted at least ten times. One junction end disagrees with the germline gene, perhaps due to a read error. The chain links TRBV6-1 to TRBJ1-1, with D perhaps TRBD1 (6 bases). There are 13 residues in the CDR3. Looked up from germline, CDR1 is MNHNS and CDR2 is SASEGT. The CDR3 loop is CAGQLNMNTEAFF. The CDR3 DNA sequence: TGTGCCGGACAGCTAAACATGAACACTGAAGCCTTCTTT.

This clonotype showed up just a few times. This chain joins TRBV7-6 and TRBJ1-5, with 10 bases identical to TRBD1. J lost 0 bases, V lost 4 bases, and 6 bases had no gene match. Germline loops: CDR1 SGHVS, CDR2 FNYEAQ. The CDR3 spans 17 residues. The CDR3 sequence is CASSSGQGGNSNQPQHF. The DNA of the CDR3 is TGTGCCAGCAGCTCCGGACAGGGGGGCAATAGCAATCAGCCCCAGCATTTT.

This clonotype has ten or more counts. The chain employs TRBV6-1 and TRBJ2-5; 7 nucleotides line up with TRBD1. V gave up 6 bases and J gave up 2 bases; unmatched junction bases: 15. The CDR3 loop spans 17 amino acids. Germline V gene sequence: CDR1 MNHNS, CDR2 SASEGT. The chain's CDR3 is CASSPERRTGPQETQYF. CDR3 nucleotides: TGTGCCAGCAGCCCCGAACGTCGGACAGGCCCTCAAGAGACCCAGTACTTC.